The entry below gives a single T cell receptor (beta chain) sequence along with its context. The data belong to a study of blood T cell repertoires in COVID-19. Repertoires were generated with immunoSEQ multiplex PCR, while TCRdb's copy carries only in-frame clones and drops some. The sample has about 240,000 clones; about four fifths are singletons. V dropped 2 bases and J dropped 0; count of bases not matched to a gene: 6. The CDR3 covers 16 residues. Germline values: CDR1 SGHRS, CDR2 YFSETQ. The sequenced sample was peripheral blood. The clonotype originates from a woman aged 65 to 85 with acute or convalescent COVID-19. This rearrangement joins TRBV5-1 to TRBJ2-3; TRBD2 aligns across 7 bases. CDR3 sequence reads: CASSFGLGDSTDTQYF. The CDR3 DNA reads TGCGCCAGCAGCTTCGGACTAGGGGATAGCACAGATACGCAGTATTTT.